This entry lists 23 T cell receptor beta chains sequenced from one sample in a study of OX40 agonist ivuxolimab in advanced cancers. Repertoires were generated with immunoSEQ multiplex PCR, while TCRdb's copy carries only in-frame clones and drops some. The data show under 60,000 clones, around 88% seen once. Sequencing was performed on CD4+ or CD8+ T cells sorted from blood, taken in a trial of the OX40 agonist ivuxolimab. The receptors derive from an adult with an advanced solid tumor such as melanoma, head and neck, liver or kidney cancer.

This chain uses TRBV7-8 with TRBJ1-2; D is undetermined. V was cut by 5 bases and J by 3 bases, with 16 bases left in between. Looked up from germline, CDR1 is SGHVS and CDR2 is FQNEAQ. The CDR3 runs to 15 residues. DNA for the CDR3: TGTGCCAGCAGCCCATTGGGAGGGCAAGACTATGGCTACACCTTC. Its protein is CASSPLGGQDYGYTF. Full variable domain (outside the CDR3, taken from reference TRBV7-8 and TRBJ1-2): GAGVSQSPRYKVAKRGQDVALRCDPISGHVSLFWYQQALGQGPEFLTYFQNEAQLDKSGLPSDRFFAERPEGSVSTLKIQRTQQEDSAVYLCASSPLGGQDYGYTFGSGTRLTVV.

The rearrangement links TRBV27 to TRBJ2-1, with 16 bases matching TRBD2. Germline values: CDR1 MNHEY, CDR2 SMNVEV (reference sequence). The CDR3 extends over 19 amino acids. With 5 bases clipped from V and 1 base from J, the junction kept 8 bases outside the gene matches. This CDR3 is CASSSQGLAGGRSYNEQFF. CDR3 coding DNA: TGTGCCAGCAGTAGCCAGGGACTAGCGGGAGGGCGGTCCTACAATGAGCAGTTCTTC.

This chain joins TRBV11-3 and TRBJ2-7, with D unclear. The germline CDR1 and CDR2 sequences are SGHNT and YENEEA. CDR3 length: 15 amino acids. With 1 base removed from V and 5 bases from J, the gap between germline ends came to 15 bases. CDR3 DNA: TGTGCCAGCAGCTTAGGTGGTAACCGATTCGACGAGCAGTACTTC. Its translation: CASSLGGNRFDEQYF.

This chain uses TRBV14 with TRBJ2-7, with 10 bases aligning to TRBD1. Trimming at V came to 6 bases and at J to 6 bases, leaving 14 bases not matched to a gene. CDR3 size: 16 residues. Germline V gives CDR1 SGHDN, CDR2 FVKESK. The CDR3 DNA is TGTGCCAGCAGTCCTCGACCGGGACAGGGGTTCTCCGAGCAGTACTTC. Protein: CASSPRPGQGFSEQYF.

The DNA of the CDR3 is TGTGCCAGCAGCCTGGGACTAGCGGGGCGAGAGACCCAGTACTTC. It encodes CASSLGLAGRETQYF. The V and J genes are TRBV6-5 and TRBJ2-5, with 13 bases lining up with TRBD2. The V and J ends lost 6 bases and 4 bases, in that order; junction bases with no gene match: 5. Germline values: CDR1 MNHEY, CDR2 SVGAGI. The CDR3 extends over 15 amino acids.

The chain combines TRBV9 with TRBJ1-1, with D possibly matching TRBD1 (6 bases). V lost 3 bases and J 1 base, leaving 10 bases between the germline ends. Germline-derived CDR1 and CDR2 are SGDLS and YYNGEE. The CDR3 runs to 14 residues. CDR3 sequence reads: CASSAGQTNTEAFF. The CDR3 coding sequence is TGTGCCAGCAGCGCAGGACAGACGAACACTGAAGCTTTCTTT.

DNA of the CDR3: TGTGCCAGCAGTTTCCCCAAAGGGACTGGGAACACTGAAGCTTTCTTT. Protein product: CASSFPKGTGNTEAFF. The chain joins TRBV28 to TRBJ1-1; tentative D call: TRBD1 (5 bases). This CDR3 is built from 16 residues. The V gene's germline CDR1 is MDHEN and CDR2 SYDVKM. With 3 bases removed from V and 1 base from J, the gap between germline ends came to 15 bases.

The chain links TRBV5-8 to TRBJ2-5, with D perhaps assigned TRBD1 or TRBD2 (5 bases each). This CDR3 spans 13 amino acids. With 10 bases removed from V and 7 bases from J, the gap between germline ends came to 20 bases. Germline-derived CDR1 and CDR2 are SGHTS and YDEGEE. The CDR3: CAPDEGSGRTQYF. For the CDR3, the DNA is TGTGCCCCCGACGAGGGGTCAGGCCGGACCCAGTACTTC.

The chain carries TRBV2 and TRBJ2-2, with D perhaps given as TRBD1 or TRBD2 (5 bases each). The CDR3 extends over 16 amino acids. V dropped 1 base and J dropped 0 bases, with 9 bases sitting between them. In germline, CDR1 is SNHLY, CDR2 FYNNEI. CDR3 sequence (DNA): TGTGCCAGCAGTGAAGACGGGACGACGAACACCGGGGAGCTGTTTTTT. This gives the protein CASSEDGTTNTGELFF.

This chain uses TRBV4-1 with TRBJ1-5; no clear D gene. CDR1 MGHRA and CDR2 YSYEKL come from the germline V gene. The CDR3 runs 13 residues. V lost 4 bases, J lost 7 bases, and 11 bases lay in between. The CDR3 loop is CASSLGRGQPQHF. For the CDR3, the DNA is TGCGCCAGCAGCCTGGGCCGGGGACAGCCCCAGCATTTT.

The chain couples TRBV6-1 to TRBJ2-3; no clear D. Trimming stripped 2 bases from V and 7 bases from J, with 7 bases between. Germline V gives CDR1 MNHNS, CDR2 SASEGT. This CDR3 has 12 amino acids. DNA of the CDR3: TGTGCCAGCAGTGAAATCAGCTATACGCAGTATTTT. It encodes CASSEISYTQYF.

The chain carries TRBV6-5 and TRBJ1-5; no reliable D call. Germline V lookup: CDR1 MNHEY, CDR2 SVGAGI. With 0 bases removed from V and 7 bases from J, the gap between germline ends came to 7 bases. This CDR3 is built from 13 residues. CDR3 in amino acids: CASSYSTLQPQHF. Written as DNA, the CDR3 is TGTGCCAGCAGTTACTCGACACTCCAGCCCCAGCATTTT.

A single count supports this clone. This chain links TRBV5-5 with TRBJ2-7; D not certain. Germline V gene data show CDR1 as SGHKS and CDR2 as YYEKEE (reference sequence). CDR3 size: 13 residues. The germline V and J ends were trimmed by 4 bases and 1 base, with 9 bases remaining between them. Written as DNA, the CDR3 is TGTGCCAGCAGCGGCGGCCTTTCCTACGAGCAGTACTTC. Encoded protein: CASSGGLSYEQYF.

The J gene is TRBJ2-7, the V gene TRBV2; weak D call: TRBD1 (6 bases). The CDR3 contains 15 residues. Germline V gives CDR1 SNHLY, CDR2 FYNNEI. Trimming left V 11 bases short and J 3 bases short, with 23 bases between. This CDR3 reads CAFFQGKGVDYEQYF. The CDR3 coding sequence is TGTGCCTTCTTCCAGGGGAAGGGTGTTGACTACGAGCAGTACTTC.

CDR3 sequence reads: CASSSVQGARAAQYF. The DNA of the CDR3 is TGTGCCAGCAGCTCCGTACAGGGGGCGCGGGCGGCCCAGTACTTC. The chain uses TRBV7-9 and TRBJ2-5; the match to TRBD1 covers 9 bases. V was clipped by 4 bases and J by 9 bases; unmatched bases: 12. The germline gives CDR1 SEHNR, CDR2 FQNEAQ (reference sequence). The CDR3 totals 15 residues.

The genes are TRBV6-1 and TRBJ2-2; TRBD2 is a possible D gene (6 bases). From germline, CDR1 is MNHNS and CDR2 SASEGT. The CDR3 has 15 residues. The V end lost 2 bases, the J end lost 6 bases, and 13 bases lay between the germline ends. The chain's CDR3 is CASSEIRDSPGELFF. The CDR3 DNA reads TGTGCCAGCAGTGAAATCCGGGACTCACCCGGGGAGCTGTTTTTT.

V and J are TRBV5-1 and TRBJ2-1; perhaps TRBD1 as D (5 bases). Trimming removed 1 base at V and 1 base at J, with 9 bases between. Germline CDR1 is SGHRS and CDR2 is YFSETQ. The CDR3 is made up of 15 amino acids. The CDR3 sequence is CASSLTGPSYNEQFF. The CDR3 nucleotides read TGCGCCAGCAGCTTGACAGGCCCGTCCTACAATGAGCAGTTCTTC.

This chain uses TRBV7-2 with TRBJ2-7; 10 bases are a match to TRBD1. With V trimmed by 4 bases and J by 2 bases, 8 bases remained unmatched. This CDR3 has 16 residues. Germline assignment: CDR1 SGHTA and CDR2 FQGNSA. CDR3 in amino acids: CASSSPTGTGAYEQYF. CDR3 nucleotide sequence: TGTGCCAGCAGCTCCCCGACCGGGACAGGGGCCTACGAGCAGTACTTC. The full variable domain, completed using reference TRBV7-2 and TRBJ2-7, is GAGVSQSPSNKVTEKGKDVELRCDPISGHTALYWYRQSLGQGLEFLIYFQGNSAPDKSGLPSDRFSAERTGGSVSTLTIQRTQQEDSAVYLCASSSPTGTGAYEQYFGPGTRLTVT.

This rearrangement joins TRBV7-3 to TRBJ2-1; possible D gene TRBD2, 6 bases. Trimming pared 2 bases from V and 0 bases from J, leaving 11 bases between. CDR1 is SGHTA, CDR2 FQGTGA, per germline. This CDR3 has 16 amino acids. This chain's CDR3 is CASSLGSGDSYNEQFF. CDR3 sequence (DNA): TGTGCCAGCAGCTTAGGTAGCGGAGACTCCTACAATGAGCAGTTCTTC. Full variable domain (remainder filled in from reference TRBV7-3 and TRBJ2-1): GAGVSQTPSNKVTEKGKYVELRCDPISGHTALYWYRQSLGQGPEFLIYFQGTGAADDSGLPNDRFFAVRPEGSVSTLKIQRTERGDSAVYLCASSLGSGDSYNEQFFGPGTRLTVL.

This clone has a single count. The V call is TRBV28, the J call TRBJ2-7, with D possibly TRBD2 on 6 matching bases. The length of the CDR3 is 15 residues. Germline V gene lookup returns CDR1 MDHEN and CDR2 SYDVKM. Trimming removed 3 bases at V and 3 bases at J, with 15 bases between. CDR3 nucleotide sequence: TGTGCCAGCAGTTTTGGTGGGACTCTGCACTACGAGCAGTACTTC. As protein: CASSFGGTLHYEQYF.

The count of this clone is one. The rearrangement uses TRBV19 and TRBJ2-1; D is unclear. The CDR3 sequence is 15 residues long. The germline V gene has CDR1 LNHDA and CDR2 SQIVND (reference sequence). The V gene lost 7 bases and the J gene lost 4 bases, with 17 bases spanning the gap. The CDR3, as DNA: TGTGCCAGTACTCCCGGGTCTTCAAGATACAATGAGCAGTTCTTC. Its protein product is CASTPGSSRYNEQFF. The full variable domain, completed using reference TRBV19 and TRBJ2-1, is DGGITQSPKYLFRKEGQNVTLSCEQNLNHDAMYWYRQDPGQGLRLIYYSQIVNDFQKGDIAEGYSVSREKKESFPLTVTSAQKNPTAFYLCASTPGSSRYNEQFFGPGTRLTVL.

CDR3 in DNA: TGTGCCAGCAGTGATTTGGGGTCGGACTACGAGCAGTACTTC. Translation gives CASSDLGSDYEQYF. The gene calls are TRBV2 and TRBJ2-7, with no clear D. Trimming removed 3 bases from V and 3 bases from J, with 12 bases in between. Per the germline V gene, CDR1 is SNHLY and CDR2 is FYNNEI. This CDR3 comprises 14 residues.

This chain joins TRBV7-9 and TRBJ2-2, with D perhaps given as TRBD1 or TRBD2 (5 bases each). From germline, CDR1 is SEHNR and CDR2 FQNEAQ (reference sequence). Trimming took off 5 bases at V and 6 bases at J, with 16 bases between the two ends. The CDR3 has 15 amino acids. The CDR3 bases are TGTGCCAGCAGCCCCCGGGACGCCGGGGCCGGGGAGCTGTTTTTT. This encodes CASSPRDAGAGELFF.